These 5 T cell receptor beta chains were sequenced from one sample in a study of blood T cells in healthy people across ages. A sample-barcoded 5' primer and a J-beta primer mix were used in a second PCR of roughly 7 to 12 cycles. Via MiXCR, TCRdb re-called the 5' RACE reads, giving one row per CDR3 protein. The sample has about 500,000 distinct CDR3 sequences; about 25% are singletons. This sample was also put to use in a study of T cells of mothers and their children.

Sequencing used blood. Every receptor here comes from a boy between 10 and 17 years old in good health.

This chain joins TRBV2 and TRBJ1-4; TRBD1 might be the D (5 bases). Germline V gene sequence: CDR1 SNHLY, CDR2 FYNNEI. The CDR3 loop spans 15 amino acids. Trimming left V 2 bases short and J 0 bases short, with 7 bases between. This CDR3 is CASSETGATNEKLFF. The CDR3 DNA sequence: TGTGCCAGCAGTGAAACGGGGGCAACTAATGAAAAACTGTTTTTT.

This clonotype was seen only a few times. CDR3 nucleotides: TGTGCCAGCAGACCGGACAGGGTGGGGGAGACCCAGTACTTC. This translates into CASRPDRVGETQYF. The genes are TRBV6-5 and TRBJ2-5, with 8 bases lining up with TRBD1. After removal of 6 bases from V and 5 bases from J, the junction contained 8 bases not matched to a gene. This CDR3 has 14 amino acids. Looked up from germline, CDR1 is MNHEY and CDR2 is SVGAGI.

This clonotype was counted only a few times. V and J are TRBV28 and TRBJ1-5, with a tentative D call TRBD1 (5 bases). Trimming took 2 bases from V and 1 from J, leaving 12 bases between them. The CDR3 contains 16 residues. Germline CDR1 is MDHEN and CDR2 is SYDVKM. The CDR3 sequence is CASSLRLRGSNQPQHF. In nucleotides, the CDR3 is TGTGCCAGCAGTTTACGGCTTCGGGGGAGCAATCAGCCCCAGCATTTT.

This clonotype was seen more than once but under ten times. This chain uses TRBV28 with TRBJ1-4; D is uncertain. This CDR3 comprises 15 residues. Looked up from germline, CDR1 is MDHEN and CDR2 is SYDVKM. Trimming shortened V by 6 bases and J by 7 bases, and 18 bases separated the two germline ends. The CDR3 coding sequence is TGTGCCAGCAGCCTTCCTGAGGGAGTTACTGAAAAACTGTTTTTT. This codes for CASSLPEGVTEKLFF.

This clonotype showed up just a few times. The DNA of the CDR3 is TGTGCCAGCATGGGGTCTGGGGGGGCTGGCACAGATACGCAGTATTTT. Translation: CASMGSGGAGTDTQYF. The V and J genes are TRBV28 and TRBJ2-3, with a possible D match to TRBD2 (7 bases). The CDR3 covers 16 residues. Looked up from germline, CDR1 is MDHEN and CDR2 is SYDVKM. Trimming pared 7 bases from V and 1 base from J, leaving 18 bases between. The complete variable domain, with remaining parts taken from reference TRBV28 and TRBJ2-3, reads DVKVTQSSRYLVKRTGEKVFLECVQDMDHENMFWYRQDPGLGLRLIYFSYDVKMKEKGDIPEGYSVSREKKERFSLILESASTNQTSMYLCASMGSGGAGTDTQYFGPGTRLTVL.